This T cell receptor beta chain was observed in a study of blood T cell repertoires in COVID-19. Original data processing: Using reference gene primer amplification, nucleated cell counts were estimated. Using immunoSEQ multiplex PCR, the repertoire was profiled, and TCRdb retains in-frame clones only, with some absent. V, J and clone size are taken as reported in that table, and D and trimming were inferred from the DNA itself. Of about 64,000 clones listed, approximately 86% were seen once; the top ten hold roughly 1.2%. The germline CDR1 and CDR2 sequences are SGHNT and YYREEE (reference sequence). CDR3 length equals 15 residues. The J segment lost 7 bases and the V segment lost 2 bases, leaving 7 bases of the junction unmatched.

Sequences were obtained from peripheral blood. This sequence joins TRBV5-4 and TRBJ2-1; TRBD1 aligns across 9 bases. The sequence was obtained from a man aged 40-49 years with acute or convalescent COVID-19. The CDR3 DNA reads as TGTGCCAGCAGCTTAACAGGGGGCAGGGTAAATGAGCAGTTCTTC. Encoded protein: CASSLTGGRVNEQFF.